These T cell receptor beta chains were read from a single sample in a study of control samples from healthy donors and cancer patients. This table comes from immunoSEQ multiplex PCR, and its TCRdb copy is limited to in-frame clones, with some not included. The table shows 70,000 or so clones, with approximately 89% occurring only once. What was sequenced was PBMCs. The receptors originated from a man in his 60s with lung cancer. Each CDR3 is given with its conserved first and last residue. A D gene is named only where the DNA matches it firmly. Some rows have no size entry. The others give once, few or many, or a class for an expanded clone.

D gene: .
CDR3 length: 16
V gene: TRBV4-1
J gene: TRBJ2-5
clone size: .
CDR3 DNA: TGCGCCAGCAGCCAAGCCTGGAGGCCTGGTCAAGCGACCCAGTACTTC
CDR3 protein: CASSQAWRPGQATQYF

D gene: .
CDR3 length: 18
V gene: TRBV11-3
J gene: TRBJ1-2
clone size: .
CDR3 DNA: TGTGCCAGCAGCTTAGAAGGAGTAGGGACTTCTGCGAGGAGCGGCTACACCTTC
CDR3 protein: CASSLEGVGTSARSGYTF

D gene: TRBD1
CDR3 length: 16
V gene: TRBV18
J gene: TRBJ2-3
clone size: .
CDR3 DNA: TGTGCCAGCTCACCATCTCCGGGACAGGGTGAAGATACGCAGTATTTT
CDR3 protein: CASSPSPGQGEDTQYF

D gene: .
CDR3 length: 15
V gene: TRBV5-1
J gene: TRBJ2-4
clone size: .
CDR3 DNA: TGCGCCAGCAGCGTTCAGGGGCCCGGAAAAAACATTCAGTACTTC
CDR3 protein: CASSVQGPGKNIQYF

D gene: .
CDR3 length: 15
V gene: TRBV5-1
J gene: TRBJ1-3
clone size: .
CDR3 DNA: TGCGCCAGCTCCGACCAGGGGAGCTCTGGAAACACCATATATTTT
CDR3 protein: CASSDQGSSGNTIYF

D gene: .
CDR3 length: 13
V gene: TRBV5-1
J gene: TRBJ2-5
clone size: .
CDR3 DNA: TGCGCCAGCAGTAGGGGGTTCCAAGAGACCCAGTACTTC
CDR3 protein: CASSRGFQETQYF

D gene: .
CDR3 length: 16
V gene: TRBV6-5
J gene: TRBJ1-1
clone size: .
CDR3 DNA: TGTGCCAGCAGTTACTCGAGGTACAGAACGAACACTGAAGCTTTCTTT
CDR3 protein: CASSYSRYRTNTEAFF

D gene: .
CDR3 length: 15
V gene: TRBV5-8
J gene: TRBJ2-5
clone size: .
CDR3 DNA: TGTGCCAGCAGCAAGGAGGGACCTATACAAGAGACCCAGTACTTC
CDR3 protein: CASSKEGPIQETQYF

D gene: .
CDR3 length: 12
V gene: TRBV6-5
J gene: TRBJ2-5
clone size: .
CDR3 DNA: TGTGCCAGCAGTGACTCAAGGGGGACCCAGTACTTC
CDR3 protein: CASSDSRGTQYF

D gene: TRBD1
CDR3 length: 12
V gene: TRBV4-1
J gene: TRBJ1-5
clone size: few
CDR3 DNA: TGCGCCAGCAGCCAGGGGACAGGGACCCAGCATTTT
CDR3 protein: CASSQGTGTQHF

D gene: .
CDR3 length: 15
V gene: TRBV30
J gene: TRBJ2-6
clone size: .
CDR3 DNA: TGTGCCTGGGGCTCAACCTTCTCTGGGGCCAACGTCCTGACTTTC
CDR3 protein: CAWGSTFSGANVLTF

D gene: .
CDR3 length: 14
V gene: TRBV6-1
J gene: TRBJ2-1
clone size: .
CDR3 DNA: TGTGCCAGCAGTGAAGTATCTTGGGGCAATGAGCAGTTCTTC
CDR3 protein: CASSEVSWGNEQFF

D gene: TRBD1
CDR3 length: 14
V gene: TRBV12-5
J gene: TRBJ1-2
clone size: .
CDR3 DNA: TGTGCTAGTGGGTGGGGGGGACAGGGAGTCGGCTACACCTTC
CDR3 protein: CASGWGGQGVGYTF

D gene: .
CDR3 length: 15
V gene: TRBV5-1
J gene: TRBJ2-2
clone size: .
CDR3 DNA: TGCGCCAGCGTGATAGACAGGGGAGGGACCGGGGAGCTGTTTTTT
CDR3 protein: CASVIDRGGTGELFF

D gene: .
CDR3 length: 17
V gene: TRBV5-3
J gene: TRBJ1-6
clone size: .
CDR3 DNA: TGTGCCAGAAGCTTGGAAGAGGGCACAACTTATAATTCACCCCTCCACTTT
CDR3 protein: CARSLEEGTTYNSPLHF

D gene: .
CDR3 length: 11
V gene: TRBV18
J gene: TRBJ2-7
clone size: .
CDR3 DNA: TGTGCCAGCTCACCGGGGGTGGAGCAGTACTTC
CDR3 protein: CASSPGVEQYF

D gene: .
CDR3 length: 15
V gene: TRBV24-1
J gene: TRBJ1-1
clone size: .
CDR3 DNA: TGTGCCACCAGTGATACTCATAAGAGGTACACTGAAGCTTTCTTT
CDR3 protein: CATSDTHKRYTEAFF

D gene: .
CDR3 length: 16
V gene: TRBV6-5
J gene: TRBJ1-6
clone size: .
CDR3 DNA: TGTGCCAGCAGTTACTCGTCCAAAGGGGCTAATTCACCCCTCCACTTT
CDR3 protein: CASSYSSKGANSPLHF

D gene: .
CDR3 length: 14
V gene: TRBV11-2
J gene: TRBJ1-4
clone size: once
CDR3 DNA: TGTGCCAGCAGCTCGTCCAGGGTGAATGAAAAACTGTTTTTT
CDR3 protein: CASSSSRVNEKLFF

D gene: .
CDR3 length: 18
V gene: TRBV27
J gene: TRBJ1-1
clone size: once
CDR3 DNA: TGTGCCAGCAGTTTATATGAACAGGGAGAAGGGGGGGACACTGAAGCTTTCTTT
CDR3 protein: CASSLYEQGEGGDTEAFF

D gene: TRBD2
CDR3 length: 13
V gene: TRBV10-2
J gene: TRBJ2-5
clone size: once
CDR3 DNA: TGCGCCACTCGACGGGGGGGCTGGGAGACCCAGTACTTC
CDR3 protein: CATRRGGWETQYF

D gene: .
CDR3 length: 16
V gene: TRBV28
J gene: TRBJ2-3
clone size: few
CDR3 DNA: TGTGCCAGCAGTCCGGGACTGACTGTTAGCACAGATACGCAGTATTTT
CDR3 protein: CASSPGLTVSTDTQYF